This TCR beta chain emerged from a study of response to subunit inactivated influenza vaccine (dated by TCRdb to the late 2010s). Regarding the study in general: Deep quantitative profiling of the T cell receptor repertoire was used in the study to follow responses to a trivalent subunit inactivated influenza vaccine.

This clonotype was observed a handful of times. Its cognate antigen has yet to be identified. Per-nucleotide qualities are absent, and no much larger clonotype sits a single base away. Broad study findings and their caveats: The authors suggested that each seasonal influenza vaccination may recruit only a limited number of new T cells.

Sequences KGHSH (CDR1) and LQKENI (CDR2) are obtained from the germline V gene. CDR3 length: 15 amino acids, cysteine to phenylalanine. The read is trimmed to its CDR3 DNA, 45 bases read in frame from base 1. Trimming accounts for 3 bases at V and 4 bases at J, while the number of junction bases matched to no gene is 7. Receptor amplification or capture employed RT-PCR. The sequencing machine was an Illumina HiSeq 2500. TCRdb ran its own pipeline on the public reads, namely fastp trimming at Q25 and MiXCR clone calling, and kept in-frame beta chains. Every CDR3 protein is listed once, alongside the most common genes and DNA of its rows. This sample gives roughly 630,000 distinct CDR3 sequences in total; approximately 14% of them show up just once. The ten largest make up 7.5% to 8% of the sample.

The chain links TRBV18 with TRBJ2-3; TRBD2 lines up with 7 middle nucleotides. This sequence was found in a man between 50 and 59 years old who received an inactivated influenza vaccine. Donor details come from another sample of the same person, matched by shared clones. The sample here was PBMCs from blood, taken roughly 2 weeks before vaccination. This receptor has the CDR3 CASSPSGGYSDTQYF. The bases are TGTGCCAGCTCACCTTCGGGAGGATATTCAGATACGCAGTATTTT.